These 13 T cell receptor beta chains came from one sample sequenced in a study of blood T cell repertoires in COVID-19. Repertoires were generated with immunoSEQ multiplex PCR, while TCRdb's copy carries only in-frame clones and drops some. The sample carries fewer than 300,000 clones, 90% to 95% recorded once. Sequencing input: peripheral blood. Receptors originate from a woman aged 25-40 years with COVID-19, enrolled during active disease.

The rearrangement uses TRBV29-1 and TRBJ1-2; possibly TRBD1 for D (5 bases). Germline CDR1 is SQVTM and CDR2 is ANQGSEA. V lost 5 bases and J lost 4, with 26 bases in between. The CDR3 spans 17 residues. In nucleotides, the CDR3 is TGCAGCGTTACCCCAATCCCTGACAGCAAGAAGACCTATGGCTACACCTTC. Residues: CSVTPIPDSKKTYGYTF.

Points on this clone: The same CDR3 arises from other DNA sequences in this sample as well. The chain carries TRBV3-1 (or the pseudogene TRBV3-2) and TRBJ1-5; D might be TRBD1 (5 bases). Looked up from germline, CDR1 is LGHDT and CDR2 is YNNKEL (reference sequence). The CDR3 covers 15 residues. Trimming cost V 0 bases and J 4 bases, with 10 bases left between them. DNA for the CDR3: TGTGCCAGCAGCCAAGATTCCAGGGTGAATCAGCCCCAGCATTTT. Protein product: CASSQDSRVNQPQHF.

The chain employs TRBV12-5 and TRBJ2-1; 8 nucleotides line up with TRBD1. The junction had 8 bases not matched to a gene; V was cut back by 5 bases and J by 8 bases. From germline, CDR1 is LGHNT and CDR2 FRNRAP. This CDR3 has 14 amino acids. In nucleotides, the CDR3 is TGTGCTAGTGGTCAGGGACAGGATACAGATGAGCAGTTCTTC. Translated, it gives CASGQGQDTDEQFF.

The rearrangement uses TRBV11-1 and TRBJ1-3, with 7 bases lining up with TRBD1. V gave up 5 bases and J gave up 4 bases; unmatched junction bases: 5. Germline V gene lookup returns CDR1 SGHAT and CDR2 FQDESV (reference sequence). The CDR3 totals 14 residues. The CDR3: CASSAYRGGNTIYF. The DNA for the CDR3 is TGTGCCAGCAGCGCCTACAGGGGCGGAAACACCATATATTTT. Filled out from reference TRBV11-1 and TRBJ1-3, the complete variable domain reads EAEVAQSPRYKITEKSQAVAFWCDPISGHATLYWYRQILGQGPELLVQFQDESVVDDSQLPKDRFSAERLKGVDSTLKIQPAELGDSAMYLCASSAYRGGNTIYFGEGSWLTVV.

The chain couples TRBV4-2 to TRBJ2-6; possible D gene TRBD1, 6 bases. The CDR3 contains 18 residues. The germline V gene encodes CDR1 LGHNA and CDR2 YNFKEQ. The V end lost 0 bases, the J end lost 0 bases, and 12 bases lay between the germline ends. In DNA form, the CDR3 reads TGTGCCAGCAGCCAAGATCACCACAGGGTCTCTGGGGCCAACGTCCTGACTTTC. It translates to CASSQDHHRVSGANVLTF.

CDR3 residues: CASSSRQGGGETQYF. In DNA form, the CDR3 reads TGTGCCAGCAGTTCTCGACAGGGAGGAGGAGAGACCCAGTACTTC. The chain is built from TRBV28 and TRBJ2-5; tentative D call: TRBD1 (7 bases). Germline V gene data show CDR1 as MDHEN and CDR2 as SYDVKM. There are 15 residues in the CDR3. Trimming left V 4 bases short and J 4 bases short, with 16 bases between.

V is TRBV4-2 and J is TRBJ2-7; tentatively, D is TRBD1 (6 bases). This CDR3 comprises 13 residues. Trimming shortened V by 4 bases and J by 0 bases, and 7 bases separated the two germline ends. The germline V gene encodes CDR1 LGHNA and CDR2 YNFKEQ. CDR3 nucleotide sequence: TGTGCCAGCAGCCCGGACAGCTCCTACGAGCAGTACTTC. Translated: CASSPDSSYEQYF.

This sequence joins TRBV19 and TRBJ2-5; 7 nucleotides align to TRBD1. Germline values: CDR1 LNHDA, CDR2 SQIVND (reference sequence). The ends lost 4 bases at V and 1 base at J; junction bases unmatched: 6. The CDR3 contains 15 residues. As DNA, the CDR3 is TGTGCCAGTAGTACCCAAAGGGGGCCCCAAGAGACCCAGTACTTC. It encodes CASSTQRGPQETQYF.

The chain has TRBV18 and TRBJ2-2; the match to TRBD2 covers 7 bases. V lost 4 bases, J lost 3 bases, and 2 bases stayed unmatched. CDR3 length equals 14 residues. The germline V gene encodes CDR1 KGHSH and CDR2 LQKENI. CDR3 nucleotide sequence: TGTGCCAGCTCACGGACTAGAGACACCGGGGAGCTGTTTTTT. It translates to CASSRTRDTGELFF.

V and J are TRBV30 and TRBJ2-7, with D perhaps matching TRBD2 (5 bases). Deletions cut 0 bases from V and 0 bases from J, with 6 bases between. Germline V lookup: CDR1 GTSNPN, CDR2 SVGIG (reference sequence). The CDR3 contains 13 residues. In DNA form, the CDR3 reads TGTGCCTGGAGTGTAGGGAGCTCCTACGAGCAGTACTTC. Amino acids: CAWSVGSSYEQYF.

This clone was picked up one time. This chain uses TRBV11-2 with TRBJ2-1, with a weak D call TRBD2 (5 bases). This CDR3 has 14 residues. Trimming shortened V by 5 bases and J by 8 bases, and 16 bases separated the two germline ends. CDR1 SGHAT and CDR2 FQNNGV come from the germline V gene. CDR3 loop: CASSALSGSDEQFF. The CDR3 nucleotides read TGTGCCAGCAGCGCCTTGAGCGGTAGCGATGAGCAGTTCTTC.

This rearrangement joins TRBV7-2 to TRBJ2-1; maybe TRBD2 (6 bases). The CDR3 runs 17 residues. Germline CDR1 SGHTA, CDR2 FQGNSA. Deletions cut 3 bases from V and 8 bases from J, with 23 bases between. As DNA, the CDR3 is TGTGCCAGCAGCTTCACCAGCGGGCGAACTTTTAGCGATGAGCAGTTCTTC. This encodes CASSFTSGRTFSDEQFF.

This clone occurred many times. The chain links TRBV7-9 to TRBJ1-4; no definite D call. The CDR3 loop spans 14 amino acids. In germline, CDR1 is SEHNR, CDR2 FQNEAQ (reference sequence). Between the trimmed V and J ends, which lost 3 bases and 4 bases, there was a span of 9 bases. CDR3 region: CASSFGGDNEKLFF. CDR3 DNA: TGTGCCAGCAGCTTTGGAGGCGATAATGAAAAACTGTTTTTT.